The present T cell receptor beta chain was sequenced within a study of graft-versus-host responses after intestinal transplantation (dated by TCRdb to about 2021). In the study overall: The transplants that recipients got were multivisceral, liver-intestinal, or isolated intestinal. All recipients received anti-thymocyte globulin induction followed by maintenance tacrolimus and steroids for three to four years. Alloreactive clones were identified by sequencing pre-transplant mixed lymphocyte reaction products and comparing them with unstimulated pre-transplant donor and recipient T cells. The cohort enrolled 20 to 30 intestinal transplant recipients, one of whom was a retransplant, and 3 patients without pretransplant specimens were excluded. After intestinal transplantation, graft-versus-host and host-versus-graft alloreactive T cell clones were followed in the graft, circulation and bone marrow using bulk TCR-beta CDR3 sequencing. Instead of going to the commercial service, samples from a few later patients were sequenced in-house on an Illumina MiSeq and processed with MiXCR. Donor T cell macrochimerism was defined as a peak of at least 4% donor T cells among recipient peripheral blood mononuclear cells. Here is what the overall study found, with its caveats: In the allografts of patients with donor T cell macrochimerism, GvH to HvG T cell clonal ratios were high. The relatively low number and heterogeneity of intestinal transplant patients limited the conclusions. Early after transplant, peak levels of circulating GvH clones were associated with declines in HvG clones. GvH clones were found in recipient bone marrow, and some of the GvH clones appeared earlier in ileal mucosa or blood, which is consistent with an intestinal mucosal origin.

The receptor library was made with the immunoSEQ multiplex PCR assay. For most patients, genomic DNA was isolated using the Qiagen DNeasy Blood and Tissue Kit and was shipped frozen to Adaptive Biotechnologies for TCR sequencing. For most patients, genomic DNA was subjected to high-throughput TCR-beta CDR3 sequencing by Adaptive Biotechnologies. Per the source publication's procedure: TCR sequencing data for over 15 patients were retrieved from Adaptive's ImmunoSEQ software; three other patients were processed with MiXCR and VDJtools. To correct CD4 versus CD8 sorting errors, sequences present in both subsets at a frequency ratio below 5:1 were removed. Because the origin of CDR3 nucleotide sequences shared between donor and recipient could not be assigned, those sequences were removed. Alloreactive clones required at least 2-fold expansion over unstimulated cells and minimum CFSE-low frequency of 0.002% (template counts) or 0.001% (read counts). Clones detected in sequenced pre-transplant spleen, lymph node, or MLR CFSE-low populations of the donor or recipient were defined as mappable. Cumulative frequency of alloreactive clones was calculated as a percentage of all sequences weighted by copy number. The clones in this table, taken by TCRdb from immuneACCESS, are in-frame only. Not every clone is retained; where verified, under half of the shortfall comes from an unresolved V gene, and the cause of the rest is unknown. V and J calls and clone size are as listed in that table; D and trimming were resolved from the DNA. This sample has roughly 120,000 clones in its table, and approximately 94% of those were observed once. About 0.25% of the sample goes to the ten largest clones.

CDR1 and CDR2 are read off the germline V gene as MRHNA and SNTAGT. Inclusive of the bounding cysteine and phenylalanine, the CDR3 is 14 residues long. The CDR3 DNA has 42 bases and is translated from base 1. V lost 6 bases and J lost 8 bases; the stretch between them is 17 bases long. To note about this clone: Its antigen remains undetermined. No quality values exist for individual bases; no much larger clone is one base distant.

Read against the paper, the sample's time point label means: cells obtained before transplantation from donor or recipient. CD3+CD4+ and CD3+CD8+ populations were FACS-sorted from unstimulated pre-transplant donor and recipient cells taken from spleen or lymph nodes. The chain is encoded by TRBV6-4 joined to TRBJ1-3; too little of a D gene remains to name it. The source material was unstimulated CD4+ T cells sorted from spleen or lymph node cells, sampled before transplant. The source of this sequence is a human donor who was the organ donor for an intestinal transplant. The nucleotides read TGTGCCAGCAGCCCTTACGCTGAGGGATACACCATATATTTT. Its translation reads: CASSPYAEGYTIYF.